This T cell receptor beta chain was identified during a study of T-cell memory formation after mild COVID-19. Study-wide background: Among the donors, TCR clusters were largely specific to each donor.

A single record per CDR3 protein comes from TCRdb applying MiXCR to the 5' RACE reads. The data show about 400,000 distinct CDR3 sequences, 15% to 20% seen once. This clonotype was observed a handful of times. What it recognizes is unknown. Findings and limits, study-wide: That cross-reactive memory joined was suggested by some responding clones appearing in pre-infection memory. Nothing confirmed that second-wave clones peaking on day 37 were specific for SARS-CoV-2. Clones that shrank (day 15 to 85) were balanced CD4/CD8, whereas later expanders leaned CD4+.

With 5 bases removed from V and 8 bases from J, the gap between germline ends came to 21 bases. This CDR3 has 15 amino acids. The germline CDR1 and CDR2 sequences are MDHEN and SYDVKM. The clonotype was recovered from a man aged 18 to 30 who had mild COVID-19 (a few samples of this study predate the infection). Cell type and time point are not known. This chain links TRBV28 with TRBJ1-1, with a weak D call TRBD1 (5 bases). The material sequenced was PBMCs or a T cell subset sorted from them (not recorded which). The CDR3 loop is CASSDPHGHTTEAFF. The CDR3 DNA sequence: TGTGCCAGCAGTGACCCCCACGGACACACAACAGAAGCTTTCTTT. The full variable domain, its missing parts supplied by reference TRBV28 and TRBJ1-1, is DVKVTQSSRYLVKRTGEKVFLECVQDMDHENMFWYRQDPGLGLRLIYFSYDVKMKEKGDIPEGYSVSREKKERFSLILESASTNQTSMYLCASSDPHGHTTEAFFGQGTRLTVV.